This entry is about one TCR beta chain. Antigen specificity is unknown. Unmatched junction bases numbered 0, after V lost 1 base and J lost 3 bases. Germline values: CDR1 LGHNA, CDR2 YNFKEQ. The CDR3 spans 15 residues. This specimen comes from a study of T cells in localized non-small cell lung cancer. Points from the study as a whole: Uninvolved adjacent lung had the highest recorded T cell clonality, with tumor below it. Appearing in adjacent lung were a median about 50 of the top 100 tumor clones. Investigators sequenced only a single tumor region, leaving heterogeneity possible. Elevated circulating T cell density in blood was associated with longer overall survival.

The table came from immunoSEQ multiplex PCR; TCRdb's copy has only in-frame clones and leaves some out. The data contain about 13,000 clones, more than 75% of them singletons. Source: peripheral blood, taken before any cancer treatment. The V call is TRBV4-2, the J call TRBJ2-2; 9 nucleotides agree with TRBD1. The receptor's source is a male donor at least 60 years old with stage I squamous cell lung carcinoma. The CDR3 here is CASSQGTGDTGELFF. CDR3 coding DNA: TGTGCCAGCAGCCAAGGGACAGGGGACACCGGGGAGCTGTTTTTT.